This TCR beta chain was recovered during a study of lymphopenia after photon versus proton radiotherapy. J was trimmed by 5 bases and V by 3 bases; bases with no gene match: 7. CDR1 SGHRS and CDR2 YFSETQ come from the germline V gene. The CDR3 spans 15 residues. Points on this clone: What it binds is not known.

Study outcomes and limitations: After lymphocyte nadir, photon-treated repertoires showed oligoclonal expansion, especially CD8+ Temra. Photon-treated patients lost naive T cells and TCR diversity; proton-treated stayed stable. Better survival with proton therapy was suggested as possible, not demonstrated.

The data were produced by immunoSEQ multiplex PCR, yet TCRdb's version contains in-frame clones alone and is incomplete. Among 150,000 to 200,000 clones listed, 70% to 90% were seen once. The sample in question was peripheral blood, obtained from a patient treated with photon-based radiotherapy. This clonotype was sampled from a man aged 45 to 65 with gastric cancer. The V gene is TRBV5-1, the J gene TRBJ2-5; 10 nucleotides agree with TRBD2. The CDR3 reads CASSSGLAFDETQYF. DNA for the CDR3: TGCGCCAGCAGCTCGGGACTAGCGTTTGACGAGACCCAGTACTTC. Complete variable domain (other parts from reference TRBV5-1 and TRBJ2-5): KAGVTQTPRYLIKTRGQQVTLSCSPISGHRSVSWYQQTPGQGLQFLFEYFSETQRNKGNFPGRFSGRQFSNSRSEMNVSTLELGDSALYLCASSSGLAFDETQYFGPGTRLLVL.